The 8 T cell receptor beta chains given below trace back to one sample, sequenced in a study of cytomegalovirus exposure and HLA in healthy donors. The PCR ran on 60 Vbeta and 13 Jbeta primers. Sequencing was performed with immunoSEQ multiplex PCR; in TCRdb, only in-frame clones are kept and a portion is missing. The sample has some 110,000 clones, 79% seen once. Source material: PBMCs. The receptors were sampled from a woman aged 18 to 35 in good health and CMV-seropositive.

This chain connects TRBV21-1 to TRBJ2-7; the D call TRBD2 from the table was never checked on the DNA. TRBV21-1 constitutes a pseudogene. This CDR3 has 19 residues. CDR3 nucleotide sequence: TGTGCCAGCTTCCCCCTAGGAGGCCTTTCGCGGACTAGCGGCTACGAGCAGTACTTC. Its translation: CASFPLGGLSRTSGYEQYF.

V gene TRBV6-1 combines with J gene TRBJ2-1; 8 bases are a match to TRBD1. V lost 7 bases and J lost 2; bases outside the gene matches: 4. Germline V gene sequence: CDR1 MNHNS, CDR2 SASEGT. The CDR3 extends over 14 amino acids. The CDR3 protein is CASTTGDAYNEQFF. The CDR3 region has the DNA TGTGCCAGCACGACAGGGGACGCCTACAATGAGCAGTTCTTC.

As to this clone: The junction differs from germline at one of its ends, possibly a read error. The chain combines TRBV7-7 with TRBJ2-1; 7 bases line up with TRBD2. The CDR3 length is 17 residues. Germline V gene sequence: CDR1 SSHAT, CDR2 FNYEAQ (reference sequence). CDR3 DNA sequence: TGTGCTAGCAGCTTCTCGGCCGGGCCTAGCGGCTACAATGAGCAGTTCTTC. Protein: CASSFSAGPSGYNEQFF.

The V and J genes are TRBV19 and TRBJ2-7, with D perhaps TRBD1 (6 bases). The CDR3 covers 14 residues. Trimming took 4 bases from V and 0 from J, leaving 10 bases between them. Germline CDR1 and CDR2: LNHDA and SQIVND (reference sequence). CDR3 sequence reads: CASSKRQDSYEQYF. The CDR3 DNA reads TGTGCCAGTAGTAAGAGACAGGACTCCTACGAGCAGTACTTC.

The rearrangement links TRBV18 to TRBJ1-5, with 8 bases aligning to TRBD1. Germline assignment: CDR1 KGHSH and CDR2 LQKENI. The CDR3 spans 16 residues. Unmatched junction bases numbered 10, after V lost 3 bases and J lost 6 bases. DNA for the CDR3: TGTGCCAGCTCACCCCCGACTGGACAGGGCGGTCAGCCCCAGCATTTT. Translation: CASSPPTGQGGQPQHF. Combining the CDR3 with reference TRBV18 and TRBJ1-5 gives the whole variable domain NAGVMQNPRHLVRRRGQEARLRCSPMKGHSHVYWYRQLPEEGLKFMVYLQKENIIDESGMPKERFSAEFPKEGPSILRIQQVVRGDSAAYFCASSPPTGQGGQPQHFGDGTRLSIL.

The chain employs TRBV2 and TRBJ1-2; D gene uncertain. V lost 3 bases, J lost 4 bases, and 15 bases lay in between. CDR3 length: 15 residues. Germline CDR1 reads SNHLY; CDR2 reads FYNNEI. The CDR3 DNA reads as TGTGCCAGCAGTGAGGACTCCTCAGGATTCTATGGCTACACCTTC. Translating it yields CASSEDSSGFYGYTF.

This clone was counted once. This chain links TRBV2 with TRBJ1-3, with D unclear. V was clipped by 4 bases and J by 0 bases, with 7 bases between them. The germline V gene has CDR1 SNHLY and CDR2 FYNNEI. CDR3 size: 14 residues. CDR3: CASSVLNSGNTIYF. CDR3 sequence (DNA): TGTGCCAGCAGTGTACTCAACTCTGGAAACACCATATATTTT. Full variable domain (missing parts from reference TRBV2 and TRBJ1-3): EPEVTQTPSHQVTQMGQEVILRCVPISNHLYFYWYRQILGQKVEFLVSFYNNEISEKSEIFDDQFSVERPDGSNFTLKIRSTKLEDSAMYFCASSVLNSGNTIYFGEGSWLTVV.

This clone has only one observation. This sequence joins TRBV20-1 and TRBJ1-1; D remains unclear. Germline V gene data show CDR1 as DFQATT and CDR2 as SNEGSKA (reference sequence). The V end was cut by 7 bases, the J end by 0 bases, with 6 bases between. The CDR3 is 11 amino acids. This CDR3 reads CSGRVNTEAFF. The DNA of the CDR3 is TGCAGTGGACGGGTGAACACTGAAGCTTTCTTT.